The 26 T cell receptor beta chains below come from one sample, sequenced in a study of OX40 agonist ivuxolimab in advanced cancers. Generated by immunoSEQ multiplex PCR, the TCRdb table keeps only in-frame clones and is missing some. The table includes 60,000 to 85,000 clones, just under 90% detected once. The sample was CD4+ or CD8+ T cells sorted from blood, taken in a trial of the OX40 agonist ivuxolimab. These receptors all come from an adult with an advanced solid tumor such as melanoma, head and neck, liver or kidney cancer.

The DNA for the CDR3 is TGTGCCAGCAGTTTCCGGACCGGAGCATCACCCCTCCACTTT. This gives the protein CASSFRTGASPLHF. The J gene is TRBJ1-6, the V gene TRBV6-5, with D uncertain. The CDR3 loop spans 14 amino acids. Trimming took off 4 bases at V and 10 bases at J, with 14 bases between the two ends. CDR1 is MNHEY and CDR2 is SVGAGI in the germline V gene.

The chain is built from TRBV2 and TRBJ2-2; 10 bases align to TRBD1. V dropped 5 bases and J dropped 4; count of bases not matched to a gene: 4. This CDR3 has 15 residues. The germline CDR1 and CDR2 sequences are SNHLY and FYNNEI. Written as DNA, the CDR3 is TGTGCCAGCAGTAGACGGGACAGGGGCACCGGGGAGCTGTTTTTT. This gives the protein CASSRRDRGTGELFF.

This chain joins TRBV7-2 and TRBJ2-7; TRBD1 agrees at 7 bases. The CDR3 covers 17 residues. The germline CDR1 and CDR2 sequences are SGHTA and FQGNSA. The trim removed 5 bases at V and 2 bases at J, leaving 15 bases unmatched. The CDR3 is CASSPINRDRGTYEQYF. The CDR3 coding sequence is TGTGCCAGCAGCCCTATAAACCGGGACAGAGGAACCTACGAGCAGTACTTC.

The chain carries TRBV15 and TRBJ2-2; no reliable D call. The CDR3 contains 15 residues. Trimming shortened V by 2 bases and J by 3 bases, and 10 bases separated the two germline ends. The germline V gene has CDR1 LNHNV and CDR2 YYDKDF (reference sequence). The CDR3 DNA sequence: TGTGCCACCAGCAGACTACGTCCGGACACCGGGGAGCTGTTTTTT. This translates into CATSRLRPDTGELFF.

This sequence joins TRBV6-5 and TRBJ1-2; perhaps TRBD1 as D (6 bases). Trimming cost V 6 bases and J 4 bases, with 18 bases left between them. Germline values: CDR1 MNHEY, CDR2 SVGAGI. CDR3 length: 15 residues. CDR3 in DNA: TGTGCCAGCAGCCCCGTGGGGGGCGGATTCTATGGCTACACCTTC. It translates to CASSPVGGGFYGYTF.

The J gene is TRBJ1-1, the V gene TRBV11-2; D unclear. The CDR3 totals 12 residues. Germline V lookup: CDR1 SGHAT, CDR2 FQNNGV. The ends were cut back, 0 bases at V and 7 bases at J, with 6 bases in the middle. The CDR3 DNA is TGTGCCAGCAGCTTAGACCGGATTGAAGCTTTCTTT. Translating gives CASSLDRIEAFF.

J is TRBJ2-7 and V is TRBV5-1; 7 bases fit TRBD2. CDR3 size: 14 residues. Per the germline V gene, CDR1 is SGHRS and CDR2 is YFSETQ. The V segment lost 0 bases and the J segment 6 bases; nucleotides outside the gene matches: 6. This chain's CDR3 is CASSLGSPGGEQYF. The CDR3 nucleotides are TGCGCCAGCAGCTTGGGTTCTCCGGGGGGCGAGCAGTACTTC. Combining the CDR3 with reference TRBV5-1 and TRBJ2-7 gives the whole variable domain KAGVTQTPRYLIKTRGQQVTLSCSPISGHRSVSWYQQTPGQGLQFLFEYFSETQRNKGNFPGRFSGRQFSNSRSEMNVSTLELGDSALYLCASSLGSPGGEQYFGPGTRLTVT.

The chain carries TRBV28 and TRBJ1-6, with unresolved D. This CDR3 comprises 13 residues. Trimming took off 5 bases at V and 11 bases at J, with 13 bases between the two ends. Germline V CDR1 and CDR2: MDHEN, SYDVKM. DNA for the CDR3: TGTGCCAGCAGTAGGGAGCGGAGGACACCCCTCCACTTT. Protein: CASSRERRTPLHF.

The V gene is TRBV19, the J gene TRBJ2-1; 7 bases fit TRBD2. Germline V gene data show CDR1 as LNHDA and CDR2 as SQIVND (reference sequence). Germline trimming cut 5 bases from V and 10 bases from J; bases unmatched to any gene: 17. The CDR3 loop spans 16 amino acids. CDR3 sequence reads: CASSLYPWDYGKEQFF. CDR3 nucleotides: TGTGCCAGTAGTTTATACCCTTGGGACTATGGTAAAGAGCAGTTCTTC.

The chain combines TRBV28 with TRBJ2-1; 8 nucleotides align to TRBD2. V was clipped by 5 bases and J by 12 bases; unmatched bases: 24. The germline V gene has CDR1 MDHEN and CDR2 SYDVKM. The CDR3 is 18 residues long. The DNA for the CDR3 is TGTGCCAGCAGTCCGTCGGGGTCGGGCGGGGGGTGGAGACCGTGGCAGTTCTTC. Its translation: CASSPSGSGGGWRPWQFF.

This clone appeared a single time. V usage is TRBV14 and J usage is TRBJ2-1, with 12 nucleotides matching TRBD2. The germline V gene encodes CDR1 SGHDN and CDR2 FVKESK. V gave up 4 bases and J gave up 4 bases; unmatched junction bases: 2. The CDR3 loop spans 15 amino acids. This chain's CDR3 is CASSRTSGVYNEQFF. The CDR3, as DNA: TGTGCCAGCAGCCGGACTAGCGGGGTGTACAATGAGCAGTTCTTC. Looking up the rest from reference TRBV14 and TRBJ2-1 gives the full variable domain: EAGVTQFPSHSVIEKGQTVTLRCDPISGHDNLYWYRRVMGKEIKFLLHFVKESKQDESGMPNNRFLAERTGGTYSTLKVQPAELEDSGVYFCASSRTSGVYNEQFFGPGTRLTVL.

The CDR3 loop is CASSLAGQLYEQYF. The CDR3 DNA follows: TGTGCCAGCTCCCTCGCGGGGCAGCTCTACGAGCAGTACTTC. The chain employs TRBV18 and TRBJ2-7; D is possibly TRBD2 (6 bases). The V end lost 6 bases, the J end lost 3 bases, and 15 bases lay between the germline ends. This CDR3 region has 14 residues. Germline CDR1 is KGHSH and CDR2 is LQKENI.

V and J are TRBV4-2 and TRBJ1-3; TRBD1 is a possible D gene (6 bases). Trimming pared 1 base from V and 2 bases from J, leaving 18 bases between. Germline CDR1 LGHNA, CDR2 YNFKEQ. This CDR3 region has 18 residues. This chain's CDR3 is CASSQAGLEGVAGNTIYF. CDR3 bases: TGTGCCAGCAGCCAAGCAGGCCTCGAGGGGGTTGCTGGAAACACCATATATTTT.

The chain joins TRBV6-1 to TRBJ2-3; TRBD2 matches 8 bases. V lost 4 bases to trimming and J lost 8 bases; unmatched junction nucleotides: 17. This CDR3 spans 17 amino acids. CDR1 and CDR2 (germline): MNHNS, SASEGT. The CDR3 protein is CASSARVLAASGSTQYF. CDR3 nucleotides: TGTGCCAGCAGTGCTAGGGTACTAGCGGCGTCGGGTAGTACGCAGTATTTT.

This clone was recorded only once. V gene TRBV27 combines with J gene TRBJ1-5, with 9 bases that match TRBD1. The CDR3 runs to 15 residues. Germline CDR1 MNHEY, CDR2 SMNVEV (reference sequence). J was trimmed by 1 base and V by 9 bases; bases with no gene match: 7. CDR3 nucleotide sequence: TGTGCCAGGCACAGGGGGCTAAGGAGCAATCAGCCCCAGCATTTT. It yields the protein CARHRGLRSNQPQHF.

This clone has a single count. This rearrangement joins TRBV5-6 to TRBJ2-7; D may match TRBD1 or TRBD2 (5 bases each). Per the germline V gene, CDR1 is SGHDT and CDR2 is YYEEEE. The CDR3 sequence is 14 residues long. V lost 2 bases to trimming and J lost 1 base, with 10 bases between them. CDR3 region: CASSFGTASYEQYF. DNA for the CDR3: TGTGCCAGCAGCTTTGGGACGGCTTCCTACGAGCAGTACTTC.

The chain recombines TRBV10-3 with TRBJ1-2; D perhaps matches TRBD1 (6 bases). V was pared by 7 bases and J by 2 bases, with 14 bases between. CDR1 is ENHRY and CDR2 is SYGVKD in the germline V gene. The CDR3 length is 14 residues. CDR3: CAITNPGQNYGYTF. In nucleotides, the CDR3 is TGTGCCATCACCAACCCGGGACAAAACTATGGCTACACCTTC.

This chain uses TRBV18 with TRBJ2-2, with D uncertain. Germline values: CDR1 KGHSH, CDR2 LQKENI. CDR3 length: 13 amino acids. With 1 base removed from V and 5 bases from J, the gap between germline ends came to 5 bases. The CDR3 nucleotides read TGTGCCAGCTCACCACAGGGAACCGGGGAGCTGTTTTTT. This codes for CASSPQGTGELFF. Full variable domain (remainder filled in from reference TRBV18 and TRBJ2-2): NAGVMQNPRHLVRRRGQEARLRCSPMKGHSHVYWYRQLPEEGLKFMVYLQKENIIDESGMPKERFSAEFPKEGPSILRIQQVVRGDSAAYFCASSPQGTGELFFGEGSRLTVL.

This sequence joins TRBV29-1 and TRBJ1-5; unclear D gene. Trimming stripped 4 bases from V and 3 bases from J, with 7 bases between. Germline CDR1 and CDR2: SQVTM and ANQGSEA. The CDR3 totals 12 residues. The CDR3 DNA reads TGCAGCGTTGGGGCAGACAATCAGCCCCAGCATTTT. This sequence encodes CSVGADNQPQHF. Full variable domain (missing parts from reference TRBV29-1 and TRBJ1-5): SAVISQKPSRDICQRGTSLTIQCQVDSQVTMMFWYRQQPGQSLTLIATANQGSEATYESGFVIDKFPISRPNLTFSTLTVSNMSPEDSSIYLCSVGADNQPQHFGDGTRLSIL.

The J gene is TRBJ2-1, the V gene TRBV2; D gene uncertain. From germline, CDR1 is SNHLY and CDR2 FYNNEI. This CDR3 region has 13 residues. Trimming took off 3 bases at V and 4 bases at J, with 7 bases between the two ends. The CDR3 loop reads CASSETVYNEQFF. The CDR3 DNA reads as TGTGCCAGCAGTGAGACCGTATACAATGAGCAGTTCTTC.

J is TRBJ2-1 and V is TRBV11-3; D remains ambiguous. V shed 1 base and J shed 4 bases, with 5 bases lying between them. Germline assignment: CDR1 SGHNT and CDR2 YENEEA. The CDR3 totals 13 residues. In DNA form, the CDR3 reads TGTGCCAGCAGCTTAGTTGGTTACAATGAGCAGTTCTTC. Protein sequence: CASSLVGYNEQFF.

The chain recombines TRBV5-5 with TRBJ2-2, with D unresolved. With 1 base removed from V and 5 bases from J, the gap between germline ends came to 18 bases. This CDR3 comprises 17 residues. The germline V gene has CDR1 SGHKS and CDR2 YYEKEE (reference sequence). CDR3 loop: CASSLIQSNWGTGELFF. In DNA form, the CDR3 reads TGTGCCAGCAGCTTGATACAGAGTAATTGGGGAACCGGGGAGCTGTTTTTT.

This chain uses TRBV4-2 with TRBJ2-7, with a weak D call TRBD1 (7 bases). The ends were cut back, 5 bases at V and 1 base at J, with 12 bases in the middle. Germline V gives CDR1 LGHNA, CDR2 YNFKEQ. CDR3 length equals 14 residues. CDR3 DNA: TGTGCCAGCAGCTATCCAGGGGGGTCCTACGAGCAGTACTTC. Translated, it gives CASSYPGGSYEQYF.

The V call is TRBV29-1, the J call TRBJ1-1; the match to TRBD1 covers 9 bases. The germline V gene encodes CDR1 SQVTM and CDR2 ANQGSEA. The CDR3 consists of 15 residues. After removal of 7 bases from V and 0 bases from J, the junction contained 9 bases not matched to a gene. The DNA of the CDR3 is TGCAGCGCGGGACAGGGTTGGGGTATGAACACTGAAGCTTTCTTT. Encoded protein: CSAGQGWGMNTEAFF.

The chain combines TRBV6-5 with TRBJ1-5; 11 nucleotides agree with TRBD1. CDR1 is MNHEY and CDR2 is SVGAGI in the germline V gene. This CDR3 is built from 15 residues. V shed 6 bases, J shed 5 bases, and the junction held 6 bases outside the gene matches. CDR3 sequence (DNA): TGTGCCAGCAGCCGGGGGACAGGGGGGGATCAGCCCCAGCATTTT. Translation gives CASSRGTGGDQPQHF.

The CDR3 DNA follows: TGTGCCAGCAGCCGTTACTCCCGGCCCATGGAAGCTTTCTTT. This translates into CASSRYSRPMEAFF. The rearrangement links TRBV5-6 to TRBJ1-1, with D unresolved. The V gene lost 4 bases and the J gene lost 8 bases, with 18 bases spanning the gap. The CDR3 consists of 14 residues. Germline V gene lookup returns CDR1 SGHDT and CDR2 YYEEEE.